This TCR beta chain was documented in a study of identical twins. Study-level results: In drawing conclusions, the study used cross-sectional statistical analysis and did not follow the same donors.

As to this clonotype: Its antigen is currently unknown.

MiXCR, applied by TCRdb to the 5' RACE reads, yields one record per CDR3 protein. The sample records 650,000 to 750,000 distinct CDR3 sequences, 21% being singletons. Per the germline V gene, CDR1 is DFQATT and CDR2 is SNEGSKA (reference sequence). Deletions cut 0 bases from V and 4 bases from J, with 13 bases between. There are 14 residues in the CDR3. In addition, the sample was reused for a study of T cells expressing NK-cell markers. According to that study: With an anti-gamma-delta TCR antibody, sorting in several experiments was kept to alpha-beta TCR T cells. NKG2C+ dominant clonotypes from 5 to 7 donors made up about 1.0-7.5% of CD8+ T cells. A few donors likewise had their CD3+CD56-NKG2C+ fraction led by these clonotypes.

Material for sequencing was PBMCs. This chain uses TRBV20-1 with TRBJ2-7, with D perhaps matching TRBD2 (7 bases). This receptor was taken from a young woman in good health. The CDR3 DNA sequence: TGCAGTGCTAGAGATCTGCGGGGGCCATACGAGCAGTACTTC. This gives the protein CSARDLRGPYEQYF.